The TCR delta chain described here comes from a study of Vδ1+ human thymocytes. The junction had 19 bases not matched to a gene; V was cut back by 0 bases and J by 0 bases. The CDR3 totals 20 residues. CDR1 is NSMFDY, CDR2 ISSIKDK, per germline. Overall study results and limits: Thymic TRG and TRD repertoires appeared highly polyclonal.

Extracted RNA was reverse transcribed into cDNA. Multiplex PCR used pooled V-gene forward primers and a constant-region reverse primer to amplify CDR3s. TCRdb re-called the multiplex PCR reads via CATT. This table has around 56,000 delta-chain clones, around 15% appearing once. In this sample, this clone turned up a few times. Antigen specificity is unknown. Other DNA sequences in this specimen translate into the identical CDR3. This sequence originates from a girl under two years old who had congenital heart surgery. The chain combines TRAV29/DV5 with TRDJ1; 8 nucleotides agree with TRDD3. The sequencing sample was made of Vdelta1+ gamma-delta thymocytes from the thymus. Stated subset: FACS-sorted CD3+ TCRalphabeta- TCRVdelta1+ TCRVdelta2- thymocytes. The CDR3 DNA sequence: TGTGCAGCAAGCGCCGAGGACTGGGGGTCCCCTTCACCTAACACCGATAAACTCATCTTT. It is translated as CAASAEDWGSPSPNTDKLIF.